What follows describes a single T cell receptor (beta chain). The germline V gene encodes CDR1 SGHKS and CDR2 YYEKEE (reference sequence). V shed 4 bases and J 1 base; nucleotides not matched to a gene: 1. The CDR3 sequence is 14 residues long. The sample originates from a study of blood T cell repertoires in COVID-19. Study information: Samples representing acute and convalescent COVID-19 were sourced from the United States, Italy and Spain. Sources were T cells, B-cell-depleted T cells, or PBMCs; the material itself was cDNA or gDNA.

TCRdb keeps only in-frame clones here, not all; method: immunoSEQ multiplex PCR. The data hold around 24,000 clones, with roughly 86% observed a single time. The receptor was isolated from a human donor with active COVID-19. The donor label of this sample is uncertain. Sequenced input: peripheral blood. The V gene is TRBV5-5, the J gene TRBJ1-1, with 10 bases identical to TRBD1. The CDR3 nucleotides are TGTGCCAGCAGCCGGGACAGGGGGAACACTGAAGCTTTCTTT. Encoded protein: CASSRDRGNTEAFF.